These T cell receptor beta chains were read from a single sample in a study of cytomegalovirus exposure and HLA in healthy donors. Clones were sequenced by immunoSEQ multiplex PCR, and TCRdb holds only the in-frame ones, with some missing. Recorded for this sample: 150,000 to 200,000 clones. The sample taken for sequencing was PBMCs. Receptor source: a woman between 18 and 30 years old in good health and CMV-seropositive. Each CDR3 is given with its conserved first and last residue. D genes are given only for firm matches.

TRBD1,TRBJ1-1,TRBV5-1,TGCGCCAGCAGCTTGGCCGGGGACAGGGGATCAGAAGCTTTCTTT,CASSLAGDRGSEAFF
.,TRBJ2-3,TRBV27,TGTGCCAGCAGTTTAAAGTTTGGGAGGACCACAGATACGCAGTATTTT,CASSLKFGRTTDTQYF
.,TRBJ2-5,TRBV12-5,TGTGCTAGTGGGACTTCCGCGGGAAAAGAGACCCAGTACTTC,CASGTSAGKETQYF
TRBD2,TRBJ2-5,TRBV14,TGTGCCAGCAGCCTGTTAGCGGGAGGGCAAGAGACCCAGTACTTC,CASSLLAGGQETQYF
TRBD1,TRBJ1-4,TRBV6-1,TGTGCCAGCGGAGGGACAGCTAATTACGTTGAAAAACTGTTTTTT,CASGGTANYVEKLFF
.,TRBJ2-6,TRBV9,TGTGCCAGCAGCACTTCGGGGGCCAACGTCCTGACTTTC,CASSTSGANVLTF
TRBD2,TRBJ2-3,TRBV6-4,TGTGCCAGCAGTGACAGTGCGGGAGGTAGCACAGATACGCAGTATTTT,CASSDSAGGSTDTQYF
TRBD1,TRBJ2-7,TRBV7-3,TGTGCCAGCAGCTCTACCGGGACAGGGTTCTACGAGCAGTACTTC,CASSSTGTGFYEQYF
TRBD1,TRBJ1-1,TRBV7-2,TGTGCCAGCAGCTTAGCGGGACAGCTCGGGGAAGCTTTCTTT,CASSLAGQLGEAFF
.,TRBJ2-3,TRBV6-1,TGTGCCAGCAGTGAGTCTGGCGGATTCACAGATACGCAGTATTTT,CASSESGGFTDTQYF
TRBD1,TRBJ1-1,TRBV13,TGTGCTAGCAGTAAACGGACAGGGGGGATAGCTTTCTTT,CASSKRTGGIAFF
.,TRBJ1-5,TRBV9,TGTGCCAGCAGCCCCAGTTCCGGCAATCAGCCCCAGCATTTT,CASSPSSGNQPQHF
.,TRBJ2-5,TRBV7-9,TGTGCCAGCAGCTATTTGACTGGAGAGACCCAGTACTTC,CASSYLTGETQYF
.,TRBJ2-7,TRBV2,TGTGCCAGCAGTGATGAGGACACATACGAGCAGTACTTC,CASSDEDTYEQYF
.,TRBJ1-3,TRBV9,TGTGCCAGCAGCGTAGGAGGCTTCACTGGAAACACCATATATTTT,CASSVGGFTGNTIYF
TRBD2,TRBJ2-1,TRBV2,TGTGCCAGCAGTGTGAGGGAGGGGCCCTACAATGAGCAGTTCTTC,CASSVREGPYNEQFF
.,TRBJ1-3,TRBV15,TGTGCCACCAGCAAAGAGGCGGGGGCCCCTGGAAACACCATATATTTT,CATSKEAGAPGNTIYF
TRBD2,TRBJ2-7,TRBV6-1,TGTGCCAGCAGTGAACAACTAGCGGGACTAAGCTCCTACGAGCAGTACTTC,CASSEQLAGLSSYEQYF
.,TRBJ2-7,TRBV7-8,TGTGCCAGCAGCTTAGTTCGAGAGGTAGCCCTTTTGGACGAGCAGTACTTC,CASSLVREVALLDEQYF
TRBD1,TRBJ1-4,TRBV18,TGTGCCAGCTCAGGAGGGACAGGGGGCGAAAAACTGTTTTTT,CASSGGTGGEKLFF
TRBD1,TRBJ1-1,TRBV7-9,TGTGCCAGCCGGGACAGCCAAACCTTGAACACTGAAGCTTTCTTT,CASRDSQTLNTEAFF
.,TRBJ1-1,TRBV5-1,TGCGCCAGCAGCTTGGAGGGAGGCACTGAAGCTTTCTTT,CASSLEGGTEAFF
.,TRBJ1-4,TRBV6-6,TGTGCCAGCAGTTACTCGAGGTGGGCAACTAATGAAAAACTGTTTTTT,CASSYSRWATNEKLFF
TRBD2,TRBJ2-3,TRBV5-5,TGTGCCAGCAGCTACGGGACTAGCGGGGGGAGGGATACGCAGTATTTT,CASSYGTSGGRDTQYF
.,TRBJ1-1,TRBV4-3,TGCGCCAGCAGCCAAGATTGGGCAGCGAACACTGAAGCTTTCTTT,CASSQDWAANTEAFF
.,TRBJ1-1,TRBV5-1,TGCGCCAGCAGCTTTGAGGGCACTGAAGCTTTCTTT,CASSFEGTEAFF
.,TRBJ2-3,TRBV7-6,TGTGCCAGCAGCCCCCGCGGAGGCCTCACAGATACGCAGTATTTT,CASSPRGGLTDTQYF
.,TRBJ1-2,TRBV14,TGTGCCAGCAGCCAAGATCAGTCAGGGCCCTATGGCTACACCTTC,CASSQDQSGPYGYTF
TRBD1,TRBJ2-3,TRBV19,TGTGCCAGTAGTCTTTCAAGGACAGGGGGCACAGATACGCAGTATTTT,CASSLSRTGGTDTQYF
.,TRBJ2-3,TRBV5-1,TGCGCCAGCAGCTTGTCTCCGACTAGAGACACAGATACGCAGTATTTT,CASSLSPTRDTDTQYF
.,TRBJ2-5,TRBV29-1,TGCAGCGGACAAGGAGAGACCCAGTACTTC,CSGQGETQYF
.,TRBJ2-7,TRBV7-2,TGTGCCAGCAGCATCCAGGGGGGCGAGCAGTACTTC,CASSIQGGEQYF
TRBD1,TRBJ1-1,TRBV10-1,TGCGCCAGCAGCGGGACAGGACCGAACACTGAAGCTTTCTTT,CASSGTGPNTEAFF
TRBD2,TRBJ2-7,TRBV27,TGTGCCAGCAGTCCGGAACCTAGCGGGCAAACCTACGAGCAGTACTTC,CASSPEPSGQTYEQYF
.,TRBJ2-7,TRBV7-6,TGTGCCAGCAGCCCCGGGGGCGAGCAGTACTTC,CASSPGGEQYF
TRBD2,TRBJ2-7,TRBV5-6,TGTGCCAGCAGCTGGGGGGGGACGTCCTACGAGCAGTACTTC,CASSWGGTSYEQYF
.,TRBJ1-6,TRBV10-3,TGTGCCATCAGCGAAAAGACAGGCCCGCGCTATAATTCACCCCTCCACTTT,CAISEKTGPRYNSPLHF
.,TRBJ1-5,TRBV27,TGTGCCAGCAGCTATACGCCGTATAGCAATCAGCCCCAGCATTTT,CASSYTPYSNQPQHF
TRBD1,TRBJ2-7,TRBV9,TGTGCCAGCAGCGCGGGGACAGCGCCCTACGAGCAGTACTTC,CASSAGTAPYEQYF
TRBD2,TRBJ2-3,TRBV11-2,TGTGCCAGCAGCCCACGAGCGGGAGTAGATACGCAGTATTTT,CASSPRAGVDTQYF
TRBD2,TRBJ2-2,TRBV7-2,TGTGCCAGTCTAGCGGACACCGGGGAGCTGTTTTTT,CASLADTGELFF
.,TRBJ1-2,TRBV19,TGTGCCAGTAGTCCACCAGGGTCAACTAACTATGGCTACACCTTC,CASSPPGSTNYGYTF
.,TRBJ1-5,TRBV11-2,TGTGCCAGCAGTTCCACAGGGAATCAGCCCCAGCATTTT,CASSSTGNQPQHF
.,TRBJ2-7,TRBV27,TGTGCCAGCAGTTTCCTCGGGGACTCCTACGAGCAGTACTTC,CASSFLGDSYEQYF
TRBD1,TRBJ1-1,TRBV7-9,TGTGCCAGCAGCCGTCCGGGACAGGGGGCTGAAGCTTTCTTT,CASSRPGQGAEAFF
.,TRBJ2-2,TRBV13,TGTGCCAGCAGCTTAGGCCGGGGGACCGGGGAGCTGTTTTTT,CASSLGRGTGELFF
TRBD2,TRBJ2-7,TRBV10-3,TGTGCCACCCACGACCTAGCGGGAGATTCCTACGAGCAGTACTTC,CATHDLAGDSYEQYF
TRBD2,TRBJ2-1,TRBV11-2,TGTGCCAGCAGCTTTGGAGCGGGAGGGGGGTACAATGAGCAGTTCTTC,CASSFGAGGGYNEQFF
.,TRBJ2-1,TRBV7-9,TGTGCCAGCAGCGGCTTGCTGGCGGGGAGCTCCTACAATGAGCAGTTCTTC,CASSGLLAGSSYNEQFF
TRBD1,TRBJ2-1,TRBV7-2,TGTGCCAGCAGCAGGGGACAGGGAGATGAGCAGTTCTTC,CASSRGQGDEQFF
.,TRBJ2-1,TRBV29-1,TGCAGCGTCGAGAGACAGATCTCCTACAATGAGCAGTTCTTC,CSVERQISYNEQFF
TRBD1,TRBJ2-5,TRBV27,TGTGCCAGCAGTTTCCAGGGGGCCTCCCCCGAGACCCAGTACTTC,CASSFQGASPETQYF
TRBD2,TRBJ2-2,TRBV4-1,TGCGCCAGCAGCCAGGGTAGCGGGGGCCAAAACACCGGGGAGCTGTTTTTT,CASSQGSGGQNTGELFF
.,TRBJ1-5,TRBV7-6,TGTGCCAGCAGCTTAGATCTGGGCTCTGGTAGTAGGAATCAGCCCCAGCATTTT,CASSLDLGSGSRNQPQHF
TRBD2,TRBJ2-5,TRBV7-2,TGTGCCAGCAGCTTTAGACTAGCGGGAGGTGAAGAGACCCAGTACTTC,CASSFRLAGGEETQYF
.,TRBJ1-2,TRBV9,TGTGCCAGCAGCCATTCGAGCCCAAGAAACTATGGCTACACCTTC,CASSHSSPRNYGYTF
TRBD2,TRBJ2-1,TRBV7-8,TGTGCCAGCAGCTCGAGGACTAGCGGGGTCTATGAGCAGTTCTTC,CASSSRTSGVYEQFF
.,TRBJ2-3,TRBV29-1,TGCAGCGTCGGGGAAAGTACGCAGTATTTT,CSVGESTQYF
TRBD1,TRBJ2-7,TRBV18,TGTGCCAGCGGAGAACAGGGGATGGGAAACGAGCAGTACTTC,CASGEQGMGNEQYF
TRBD2,TRBJ2-1,TRBV2,TGTGCCAGCAGTGCCTCTAGCGGGGATTGGAATGAGCAGTTCTTC,CASSASSGDWNEQFF